This passage covers 21 T cell receptor beta chains from one sample sequenced in a study of shared clonotypes between healthy human individuals. The assay was immunoSEQ multiplex PCR, and TCRdb's table has in-frame clones only and misses some. Of 850,000 to 1,200,000 clones in the sample, about 75% were seen once. The sequencing input was memory CD4+ T cells sorted from blood. Described subset: CD45RA-negative fraction. Every receptor here comes from a man between 18 and 35 years old in good health.

The sample holds a few counts of this clone. The gene calls are TRBV28 and TRBJ2-3; 8 nucleotides align to TRBD2. V gave up 5 bases and J gave up 6 bases; unmatched junction bases: 13. Per the germline V gene, CDR1 is MDHEN and CDR2 is SYDVKM. CDR3 length: 16 residues. The CDR3 loop is CASSGPGGVVRDTQYF. CDR3 nucleotides: TGTGCCAGCAGTGGGCCGGGGGGGGTTGTCCGGGATACGCAGTATTTT. Full variable domain (rest looked up from reference TRBV28 and TRBJ2-3): DVKVTQSSRYLVKRTGEKVFLECVQDMDHENMFWYRQDPGLGLRLIYFSYDVKMKEKGDIPEGYSVSREKKERFSLILESASTNQTSMYLCASSGPGGVVRDTQYFGPGTRLTVL.

J is TRBJ1-5 and V is TRBV30; D unresolved. Trimming left V 0 bases short and J 5 bases short, with 20 bases between. The CDR3 sequence is 17 residues long. Germline V gene sequence: CDR1 GTSNPN, CDR2 SVGIG (reference sequence). The CDR3 reads CAWSVPPAGRLDQPQHF. CDR3 DNA: TGTGCCTGGAGTGTACCCCCGGCAGGTCGGTTGGATCAGCCCCAGCATTTT.

The chain couples TRBV11-2 to TRBJ1-1; D may be TRBD1 (5 bases). CDR1 and CDR2 (germline): SGHAT, FQNNGV. The CDR3 is 13 residues long. Trimming shortened V by 2 bases and J by 5 bases, and 9 bases separated the two germline ends. The CDR3 nucleotides read TGTGCCAGCAGCTTAATAGGGGTAACTGAAGCTTTCTTT. This sequence encodes CASSLIGVTEAFF.

The V call is TRBV27, the J call TRBJ1-2; D gene ambiguous. V lost 8 bases and J 2 bases, leaving 9 bases between the germline ends. Germline V gene data show CDR1 as MNHEY and CDR2 as SMNVEV (reference sequence). The CDR3 has 12 amino acids. The CDR3, as DNA: TGTGCCAGCCGCCAGGCGAACTATGGCTACACCTTC. As protein: CASRQANYGYTF.

V gene TRBV10-3 combines with J gene TRBJ2-7, with 7 nucleotides matching TRBD1. The CDR3 is 15 amino acids. Trimming took 0 bases from V and 7 from J; bases not matched to a gene: 9. Germline CDR1 and CDR2: ENHRY and SYGVKD. The CDR3 sequence is CAISESGTTGAEQYF. In DNA form, the CDR3 reads TGTGCCATCAGTGAGTCGGGGACAACAGGGGCAGAGCAGTACTTC.

V is TRBV28 and J is TRBJ2-1; tentatively, D is TRBD1 (6 bases). V was shortened by 4 bases and J by 0 bases, with 10 bases between the two germline ends. CDR3 size: 15 residues. Germline V CDR1 and CDR2: MDHEN, SYDVKM. CDR3 sequence (DNA): TGTGCCAGCAGTTCCAACAGGGTCTCCTACAATGAGCAGTTCTTC. It encodes CASSSNRVSYNEQFF.

The rearrangement joins TRBV2 to TRBJ1-1, with D maybe TRBD1 (5 bases). This CDR3 is 14 amino acids long. From germline, CDR1 is SNHLY and CDR2 FYNNEI. Between the trimmed V and J ends, which lost 6 bases and 1 base, there was a span of 12 bases. In DNA, the CDR3 is TGTGCCAGCAGCCTCGATGGGGGGAACACTGAAGCTTTCTTT. Translation: CASSLDGGNTEAFF.

This clone showed up just a few times. This sequence joins TRBV7-2 and TRBJ1-4; TRBD1 aligns across 12 bases. J lost 8 bases, V lost 4 bases, and 8 bases had no gene match. Germline CDR1 and CDR2: SGHTA and FQGNSA. The CDR3 is 16 amino acids. CDR3 in amino acids: CASSSGTGGREEKLFF. The DNA for the CDR3 is TGTGCCAGCAGCTCAGGGACAGGGGGCAGAGAGGAAAAACTGTTTTTT. The full variable domain, its missing parts supplied by reference TRBV7-2 and TRBJ1-4, is GAGVSQSPSNKVTEKGKDVELRCDPISGHTALYWYRQSLGQGLEFLIYFQGNSAPDKSGLPSDRFSAERTGGSVSTLTIQRTQQEDSAVYLCASSSGTGGREEKLFFGSGTQLSVL.

Concerning this clone: The identical CDR3 is also encoded by other nucleotide sequences in the sample. The J gene is TRBJ1-2, the V gene TRBV18; the D gene is possibly TRBD1 (6 bases). CDR1 KGHSH and CDR2 LQKENI come from the germline V gene. This CDR3 spans 13 amino acids. Trimming stripped 5 bases from V and 2 bases from J, with 9 bases between. As DNA, the CDR3 is TGTGCCAGCTCATTGGACAGAAACTATGGCTACACCTTC. Its protein is CASSLDRNYGYTF.

V gene TRBV9 combines with J gene TRBJ1-6; D not resolved. Germline V lookup: CDR1 SGDLS, CDR2 YYNGEE. The V gene lost 3 bases and the J gene lost 0 bases, with 10 bases spanning the gap. The CDR3 loop spans 16 amino acids. CDR3: CASSGGTSSYNSPLHF. Written as DNA, the CDR3 is TGTGCCAGCAGCGGGGGAACCAGCTCCTATAATTCACCCCTCCACTTT.

Regarding this clone: The sample contains more than one DNA sequence encoding this CDR3. The chain links TRBV5-1 to TRBJ1-1, with 8 nucleotides matching TRBD1. Germline CDR1 is SGHRS and CDR2 is YFSETQ. The CDR3 consists of 14 residues. Germline trimming cut 4 bases from V and 1 base from J; bases unmatched to any gene: 3. Here the CDR3 DNA reads TGCGCCAGCAGCCTACAGGGGGGGAACACTGAAGCTTTCTTT. Residues: CASSLQGGNTEAFF.

Only one count was recorded for this clone. V usage is TRBV14 and J usage is TRBJ2-1, with 12 bases identical to TRBD2. This CDR3 comprises 15 residues. V gave up 4 bases and J gave up 5 bases; unmatched junction bases: 3. Germline V gives CDR1 SGHDN, CDR2 FVKESK. DNA of the CDR3: TGTGCCAGCAGCCTTCTAGCGGGAGGGCACAATGAGCAGTTCTTC. It codes for CASSLLAGGHNEQFF.

The chain's CDR3 is CASTVDRTGRYGYTF. As DNA, the CDR3 is TGTGCCAGCACCGTCGACAGGACAGGGCGTTATGGCTACACCTTC. The V gene is TRBV5-6, the J gene TRBJ1-2; 8 bases agree with TRBD1. This CDR3 comprises 15 residues. In germline, CDR1 is SGHDT, CDR2 YYEEEE. V was clipped by 6 bases and J by 5 bases; unmatched bases: 12.

The CDR3 region is CSARAGQVAEAFF. The CDR3 region has the DNA TGCAGCGCTCGGGCAGGGCAAGTGGCTGAAGCTTTCTTT. V and J are TRBV29-1 and TRBJ1-1; the D gene is possibly TRBD1 (5 bases). The CDR3 sequence is 13 residues long. The V gene lost 7 bases and the J gene lost 6 bases, with 18 bases spanning the gap. The germline gives CDR1 SQVTM, CDR2 ANQGSEA.

V is TRBV12-5 and J is TRBJ2-2; 9 nucleotides agree with TRBD2. V lost 3 bases and J lost 7; bases outside the gene matches: 6. The CDR3 is 15 amino acids. Germline assignment: CDR1 LGHNT and CDR2 FRNRAP. The CDR3 is CASGFSGSLGGELFF. DNA for the CDR3: TGTGCTAGTGGTTTTAGCGGGAGCTTGGGCGGGGAGCTGTTTTTT.

The chain employs TRBV7-2 and TRBJ2-7, with a weak D call TRBD2 (5 bases). CDR3 size: 15 residues. Trimming pared 5 bases from V and 2 bases from J, leaving 16 bases between. In germline, CDR1 is SGHTA, CDR2 FQGNSA. Here the CDR3 reads CASSTGSGTTYEQYF. Written as DNA, the CDR3 is TGTGCCAGCAGCACGGGGTCAGGAACCACCTACGAGCAGTACTTC.

This clone was recorded once. The J gene is TRBJ1-2, the V gene TRBV5-1, with D tentatively TRBD1 (6 bases). Germline CDR1 is SGHRS and CDR2 is YFSETQ. Deletions cut 5 bases from V and 7 bases from J, with 21 bases between. The CDR3 covers 15 residues. CDR3 region: CASRALTGFSGGYTF. The CDR3 DNA is TGCGCCAGCAGAGCCCTAACAGGGTTTAGCGGTGGCTACACCTTC. Based on the CDR3 plus reference TRBV5-1 and TRBJ1-2, the full variable domain is KAGVTQTPRYLIKTRGQQVTLSCSPISGHRSVSWYQQTPGQGLQFLFEYFSETQRNKGNFPGRFSGRQFSNSRSEMNVSTLELGDSALYLCASRALTGFSGGYTFGSGTRLTVV.

This clone appeared once. The chain uses TRBV19 and TRBJ2-3, with D possibly being TRBD2 (6 bases). The V gene lost 6 bases and the J gene lost 0 bases, with 16 bases spanning the gap. The CDR3 runs to 16 residues. Per germline, CDR1 LNHDA and CDR2 SQIVND (reference sequence). CDR3 in amino acids: CASRPLGGASTDTQYF. Written as DNA, the CDR3 is TGTGCCAGTAGACCCCTGGGGGGTGCTAGCACAGATACGCAGTATTTT.

The chain recombines TRBV9 with TRBJ1-4, with D possibly TRBD1 on 5 matching bases. Germline V gene sequence: CDR1 SGDLS, CDR2 YYNGEE. V gave up 5 bases and J gave up 0 bases, with 20 bases separating them. The CDR3 runs to 18 residues. CDR3 in DNA: TGTGCCAGCAGTCTTCGTCCGGGGACGCTTGCAACTAATGAAAAACTGTTTTTT. This codes for CASSLRPGTLATNEKLFF.

A note on this clone: Other DNA sequences from this sample encode an identical CDR3 as well. This chain connects TRBV30 to TRBJ1-5, with 8 bases matching TRBD1. Germline V gene data show CDR1 as GTSNPN and CDR2 as SVGIG (reference sequence). The CDR3 consists of 13 residues. Trimming took 4 bases from V and 6 from J; bases not matched to a gene: 5. CDR3 nucleotide sequence: TGTGCCTGGACCGGACAGGGAGGTCAGCCCCAGCATTTT. The encoded protein is CAWTGQGGQPQHF.

The rearrangement uses TRBV29-1 and TRBJ2-5; 11 bases are a match to TRBD1. This CDR3 has 13 amino acids. The V gene end was trimmed by 4 bases and the J gene end by 11 bases; junction bases not matched to a gene: 9. The germline CDR1 and CDR2 sequences are SQVTM and ANQGSEA. CDR3 sequence (DNA): TGCAGCGTTGCGGACAGGGGGCTTCAGGAGCAGTACTTC. It codes for CSVADRGLQEQYF.